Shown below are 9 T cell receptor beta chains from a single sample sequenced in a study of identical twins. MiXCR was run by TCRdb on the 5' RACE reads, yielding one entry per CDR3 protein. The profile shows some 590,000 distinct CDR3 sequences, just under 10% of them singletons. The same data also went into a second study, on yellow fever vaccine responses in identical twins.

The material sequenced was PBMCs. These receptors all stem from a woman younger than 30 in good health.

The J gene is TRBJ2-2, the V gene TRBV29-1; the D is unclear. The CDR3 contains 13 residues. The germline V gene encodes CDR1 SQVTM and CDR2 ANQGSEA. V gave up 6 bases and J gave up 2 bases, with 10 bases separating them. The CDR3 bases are TGCAGCGTGACCCCGCCCAACACCGGGGAGCTGTTTTTT. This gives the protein CSVTPPNTGELFF.

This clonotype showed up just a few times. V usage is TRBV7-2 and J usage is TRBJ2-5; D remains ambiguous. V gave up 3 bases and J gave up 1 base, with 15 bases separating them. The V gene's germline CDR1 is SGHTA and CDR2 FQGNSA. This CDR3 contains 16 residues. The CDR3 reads CASSFSALGSQETQYF. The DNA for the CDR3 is TGTGCCAGCAGCTTCTCAGCCTTGGGTTCCCAAGAGACCCAGTACTTC.

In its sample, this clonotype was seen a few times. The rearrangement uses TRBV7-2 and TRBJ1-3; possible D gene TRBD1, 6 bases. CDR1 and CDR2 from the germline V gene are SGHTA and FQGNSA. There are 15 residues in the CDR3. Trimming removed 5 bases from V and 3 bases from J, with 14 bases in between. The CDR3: CASSANRANGNTIYF. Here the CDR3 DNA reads TGTGCCAGCAGCGCAAACAGGGCTAATGGAAACACCATATATTTT. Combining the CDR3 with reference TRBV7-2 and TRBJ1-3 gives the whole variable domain GAGVSQSPSNKVTEKGKDVELRCDPISGHTALYWYRQSLGQGLEFLIYFQGNSAPDKSGLPSDRFSAERTGGSVSTLTIQRTQQEDSAVYLCASSANRANGNTIYFGEGSWLTVV.

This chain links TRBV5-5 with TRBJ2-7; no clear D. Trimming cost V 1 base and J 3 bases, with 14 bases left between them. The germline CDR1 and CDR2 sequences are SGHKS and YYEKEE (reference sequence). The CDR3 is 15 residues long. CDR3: CASSLTDGSLYEQYF. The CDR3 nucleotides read TGTGCCAGCAGCTTGACGGACGGATCCCTCTACGAGCAGTACTTC.

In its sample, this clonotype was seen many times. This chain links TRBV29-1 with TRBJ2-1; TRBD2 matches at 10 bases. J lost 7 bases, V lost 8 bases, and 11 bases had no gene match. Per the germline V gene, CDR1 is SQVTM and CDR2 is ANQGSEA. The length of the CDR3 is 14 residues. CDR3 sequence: CSPSLAGVENEQFF. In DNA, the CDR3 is TGCAGCCCTTCCCTAGCGGGAGTGGAGAATGAGCAGTTCTTC.

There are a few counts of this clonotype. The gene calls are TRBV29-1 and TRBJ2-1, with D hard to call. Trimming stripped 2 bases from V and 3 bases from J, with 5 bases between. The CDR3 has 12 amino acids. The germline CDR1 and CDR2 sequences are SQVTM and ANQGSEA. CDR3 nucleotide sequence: TGCAGCGTTGAAAAGGGCTACAATGAGCAGTTCTTC. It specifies CSVEKGYNEQFF.

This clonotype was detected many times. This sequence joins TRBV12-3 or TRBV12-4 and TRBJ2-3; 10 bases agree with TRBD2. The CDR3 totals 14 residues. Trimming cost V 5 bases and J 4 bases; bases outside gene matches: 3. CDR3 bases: TGTGCCAGCAGTCCTAGCGGGGGCGCAGATACGCAGTATTTT. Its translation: CASSPSGGADTQYF.

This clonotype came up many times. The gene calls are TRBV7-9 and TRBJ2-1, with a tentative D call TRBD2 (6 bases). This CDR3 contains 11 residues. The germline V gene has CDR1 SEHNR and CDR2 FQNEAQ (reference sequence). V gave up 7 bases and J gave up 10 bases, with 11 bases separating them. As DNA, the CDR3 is TGTGCCAGCACCCGACTAGGGGAGCAGTTCTTC. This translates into CASTRLGEQFF.

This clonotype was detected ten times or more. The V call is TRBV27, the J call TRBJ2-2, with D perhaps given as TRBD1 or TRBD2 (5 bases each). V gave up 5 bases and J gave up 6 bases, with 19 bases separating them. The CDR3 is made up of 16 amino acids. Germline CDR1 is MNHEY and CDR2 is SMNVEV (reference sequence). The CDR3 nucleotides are TGTGCCAGCAGTACCCGGGACCCTGGTCGGTCCGGGGAGCTGTTTTTT. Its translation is CASSTRDPGRSGELFF.